These 9 T cell receptor beta chains share one sample of origin, sequenced in a study of shared clonotypes between healthy human individuals. The data were produced by immunoSEQ multiplex PCR, yet TCRdb's version contains in-frame clones alone and is incomplete. The table has just over 2,000,000 clones, 85% to 95% seen once; the top ten hold 0.13%. The specimen was naive CD4+ T cells sorted from blood. Subset given: CD45RA+ positively selected. These receptors originate from a man aged 18 to 30 in good health.

The chain links TRBV5-1 to TRBJ2-3; TRBD2 matches 8 bases. CDR1 and CDR2 (germline): SGHRS, YFSETQ. Unmatched junction bases numbered 9, after V lost 3 bases and J lost 6 bases. The CDR3 is 15 amino acids. CDR3: CASSSSGTRSDTQYF. The CDR3 nucleotides are TGCGCCAGCAGCTCCTCCGGGACTAGGAGTGATACGCAGTATTTT. Full variable domain (outside the CDR3, taken from reference TRBV5-1 and TRBJ2-3): KAGVTQTPRYLIKTRGQQVTLSCSPISGHRSVSWYQQTPGQGLQFLFEYFSETQRNKGNFPGRFSGRQFSNSRSEMNVSTLELGDSALYLCASSSSGTRSDTQYFGPGTRLTVL.

The chain has TRBV28 and TRBJ1-4, with 11 bases matching TRBD1. CDR1 and CDR2 (germline): MDHEN, SYDVKM. With V trimmed by 2 bases and J by 5 bases, 7 bases remained unmatched. The CDR3 has 17 residues. The CDR3 DNA sequence: TGTGCCAGCAGTTTAGTGGGACAGGGGGGTATAAATGAAAAACTGTTTTTT. The encoded protein is CASSLVGQGGINEKLFF.

Ten or more counts support this clone. The chain uses TRBV28 and TRBJ1-3; D ambiguous. Germline V gene sequence: CDR1 MDHEN, CDR2 SYDVKM. CDR3 size: 13 residues. V dropped 1 base and J dropped 3 bases, with 4 bases sitting between them. CDR3 loop: CASSLLIGNTIYF. In nucleotides, the CDR3 is TGTGCCAGCAGTTTATTGATTGGAAACACCATATATTTT.

V is TRBV4-1 and J is TRBJ2-1, with TRBD1 matching 11 bases. Per the germline V gene, CDR1 is MGHRA and CDR2 is YSYEKL. CDR3 size: 18 residues. V lost 0 bases, J lost 5 bases, and 9 bases stayed unmatched. CDR3 protein: CASSQDRGQGGNHNEQFF. CDR3 nucleotide sequence: TGCGCCAGCAGCCAAGATCGGGGACAGGGGGGAAACCACAATGAGCAGTTCTTC.

The DNA of the CDR3 is TGTGCCAGCAGCTTAGAAGGGGGAAAGGAAAAACTGTTTTTT. It specifies CASSLEGGKEKLFF. This chain joins TRBV11-2 and TRBJ1-4, with a possible D match to TRBD1 (6 bases). Trimming removed 0 bases from V and 8 bases from J, with 10 bases in between. The CDR3 totals 14 residues. CDR1 SGHAT and CDR2 FQNNGV come from the germline V gene.

The chain uses TRBV28 and TRBJ1-2; TRBD1 is a possible D gene (5 bases). V lost 3 bases and J lost 4, with 15 bases in between. Germline V CDR1 and CDR2: MDHEN, SYDVKM. The CDR3 runs to 15 residues. The CDR3 here is CASSFPTESAYGYTF. The CDR3 region has the DNA TGTGCCAGCAGTTTCCCGACAGAGTCTGCCTATGGCTACACCTTC.

The chain links TRBV7-9 to TRBJ1-6, with TRBD1 as a possible D gene (5 bases). Trimming cost V 1 base and J 8 bases, with 15 bases left between them. CDR1 SEHNR and CDR2 FQNEAQ come from the germline V gene (reference sequence). This CDR3 spans 16 amino acids. The CDR3 DNA reads as TGTGCCAGCAGCTTAGGATCGGGGGTTGCGGATTCACCCCTCCACTTT. This translates into CASSLGSGVADSPLHF.

The count of this clone is one. The chain carries TRBV6-6 and TRBJ2-2; TRBD1 aligns across 7 bases. The CDR3 is made up of 14 amino acids. Germline lookup yields CDR1 MNHNY and CDR2 SVGAGI (reference sequence). V gave up 8 bases and J gave up 6 bases; unmatched junction bases: 9. DNA for the CDR3: TGTGCCAGCCAGACAGGGACGGGGTCCGGGGAGCTGTTTTTT. Translation gives CASQTGTGSGELFF.

The V gene is TRBV6-6, the J gene TRBJ1-3; D uncertain. The germline V gene encodes CDR1 MNHNY and CDR2 SVGAGI (reference sequence). This CDR3 comprises 14 residues. V was clipped by 0 bases and J by 4 bases, with 7 bases between them. The DNA of the CDR3 is TGTGCCAGCAGTTACTCGAACACAGGAAACACCATATATTTT. Encoded protein: CASSYSNTGNTIYF.